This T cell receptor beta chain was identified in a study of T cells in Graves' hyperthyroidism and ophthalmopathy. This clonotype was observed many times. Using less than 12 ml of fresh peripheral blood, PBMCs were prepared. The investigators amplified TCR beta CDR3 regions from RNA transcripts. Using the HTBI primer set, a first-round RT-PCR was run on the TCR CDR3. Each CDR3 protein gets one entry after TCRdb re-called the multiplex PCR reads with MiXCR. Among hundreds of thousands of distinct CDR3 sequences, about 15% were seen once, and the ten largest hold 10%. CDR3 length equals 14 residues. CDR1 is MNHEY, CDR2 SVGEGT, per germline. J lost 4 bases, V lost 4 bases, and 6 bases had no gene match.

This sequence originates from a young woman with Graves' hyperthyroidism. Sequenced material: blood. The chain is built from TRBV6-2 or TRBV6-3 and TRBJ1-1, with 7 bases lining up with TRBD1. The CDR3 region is CASSSRGRGTEAFF. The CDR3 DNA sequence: TGTGCCAGCAGTTCGAGGGGGCGCGGCACTGAAGCTTTCTTT.